A selection of T cell receptor beta chains follows, all from one sample in a study of cytomegalovirus exposure and HLA in healthy donors. TCRdb's copy holds only in-frame clones and misses some; the assay was immunoSEQ multiplex PCR. The sample lists about 80,000 clones, around 77% occurring once. Input material: PBMCs. These receptors were taken from a middle-aged man in good health and CMV-seronegative. The CDR3 runs from the conserved cysteine through the conserved F or W. D genes are given only for firm matches. Not all rows give a size; the values are once, few, many and, for expanded clones, a class.

abundance: NA; len: 13; v_gene: TRBV6-6; j_gene: TRBJ2-7; d_gene: TRBD1; CDR3aa: CASSYWTGYEQYF; CDR3nt: TGTGCCAGCAGTTACTGGACAGGATACGAGCAGTACTTC
abundance: NA; len: 19; v_gene: TRBV27; j_gene: TRBJ2-3; d_gene: NA; CDR3aa: CASSFRLDPLEPSTDTQYF; CDR3nt: TGTGCCAGCAGTTTTCGGCTAGACCCCCTTGAACCTAGCACAGATACGCAGTATTTT
abundance: NA; len: 15; v_gene: TRBV5-1; j_gene: TRBJ1-1; d_gene: TRBD1; CDR3aa: CASSFQGARDTEAFF; CDR3nt: TGCGCCAGCAGCTTCCAGGGGGCTAGGGACACTGAAGCTTTCTTT
abundance: NA; len: 15; v_gene: TRBV7-2; j_gene: TRBJ2-7; d_gene: TRBD2; CDR3aa: CASSLLAGVSYEQYF; CDR3nt: TGTGCCAGCAGCTTATTAGCGGGGGTCTCCTACGAGCAGTACTTC
abundance: few; len: 15; v_gene: TRBV6-1; j_gene: TRBJ2-2; d_gene: NA; CDR3aa: CASSEMALNTGELFF; CDR3nt: TGTGCCAGCAGTGAAATGGCCCTGAACACCGGGGAGCTGTTTTTT
abundance: NA; len: 11; v_gene: TRBV20-1; j_gene: TRBJ2-3; d_gene: NA; CDR3aa: CSARGGDTQYF; CDR3nt: TGCAGTGCTAGAGGAGGAGATACGCAGTATTTT
abundance: NA; len: 11; v_gene: TRBV5-4; j_gene: TRBJ1-2; d_gene: NA; CDR3aa: CASSTTGGYTF; CDR3nt: TGTGCCAGCAGCACCACAGGCGGCTACACCTTC
abundance: NA; len: 14; v_gene: TRBV4-1; j_gene: TRBJ2-3; d_gene: NA; CDR3aa: CASSQVSDTDTQYF; CDR3nt: TGCGCCAGCAGCCAGGTCAGTGACACAGATACGCAGTATTTT
abundance: NA; len: 12; v_gene: TRBV4-3; j_gene: TRBJ2-5; d_gene: NA; CDR3aa: CASSQERETQYF; CDR3nt: TGCGCCAGCAGCCAAGAGCGAGAGACCCAGTACTTC
abundance: NA; len: 15; v_gene: TRBV11-3; j_gene: TRBJ2-2; d_gene: TRBD2; CDR3aa: CASSLASGSTGELFF; CDR3nt: TGTGCCAGCAGCTTGGCTAGCGGGTCCACCGGGGAGCTGTTTTTT
abundance: NA; len: 16; v_gene: TRBV7-9; j_gene: TRBJ2-5; d_gene: TRBD2; CDR3aa: CASSPGLAGGLETQYF; CDR3nt: TGTGCCAGCAGTCCCGGACTAGCGGGGGGGCTTGAGACCCAGTACTTC
abundance: NA; len: 15; v_gene: TRBV7-9; j_gene: TRBJ2-7; d_gene: NA; CDR3aa: CASRSAGLDRGEQYF; CDR3nt: TGTGCCAGCAGATCTGCGGGCTTAGATAGGGGGGAGCAGTACTTC
abundance: NA; len: 14; v_gene: TRBV5-1; j_gene: TRBJ2-7; d_gene: TRBD1; CDR3aa: CASSVGGTVDEQYF; CDR3nt: TGCGCCAGCAGCGTAGGTGGGACAGTCGACGAGCAGTACTTC
abundance: few; len: 13; v_gene: TRBV18; j_gene: TRBJ1-5; d_gene: NA; CDR3aa: CASAGTGPGPQHF; CDR3nt: TGTGCCAGCGCTGGAACAGGGCCGGGGCCCCAGCATTTT
abundance: NA; len: 17; v_gene: TRBV28; j_gene: TRBJ1-6; d_gene: NA; CDR3aa: CASSRLDIIQWNSPLHF; CDR3nt: TGTGCCAGCAGCCGCCTGGACATCATCCAGTGGAATTCACCCCTCCACTTT
abundance: NA; len: 15; v_gene: TRBV6-5; j_gene: TRBJ1-5; d_gene: NA; CDR3aa: CASSRTGSGWQPQHF; CDR3nt: TGTGCCAGCAGTCGTACAGGGAGCGGATGGCAGCCCCAGCATTTT
abundance: NA; len: 15; v_gene: TRBV4-1; j_gene: TRBJ2-1; d_gene: NA; CDR3aa: CASSQEPDSSNEQFF; CDR3nt: TGCGCCAGCAGCCAAGAACCCGACAGTAGCAATGAGCAGTTCTTC
abundance: NA; len: 15; v_gene: TRBV11-2; j_gene: TRBJ2-5; d_gene: TRBD1; CDR3aa: CASSLKGALGETQYF; CDR3nt: TGTGCCAGCAGCTTAAAGGGGGCCCTCGGAGAGACCCAGTACTTC
abundance: NA; len: 19; v_gene: TRBV7-2; j_gene: TRBJ2-1; d_gene: TRBD2; CDR3aa: CASSPQLTSGGAYYNEQFF; CDR3nt: TGTGCCAGCAGCCCCCAGTTGACTAGCGGGGGGGCATACTACAATGAGCAGTTCTTC
abundance: NA; len: 14; v_gene: TRBV6-1; j_gene: TRBJ2-7; d_gene: TRBD1; CDR3aa: CASSEGTGASEQYF; CDR3nt: TGTGCCAGCAGTGAAGGGACAGGGGCCTCCGAGCAGTACTTC
abundance: few; len: 14; v_gene: TRBV6-5; j_gene: TRBJ1-1; d_gene: TRBD1; CDR3aa: CASSSGTGVTEAFF; CDR3nt: TGTGCCAGCAGTTCGGGAACAGGGGTCACTGAAGCTTTCTTT